This entry features one TCR beta chain sequence. This sample is drawn from a study of cytomegalovirus exposure and HLA in healthy donors. Study details: As released early, the data held 65 million to 90 million unique TCRs from HLA-typed donors.

Trimming stripped 4 bases from V and 8 bases from J, with 8 bases between. Germline CDR1 reads GTSNPN; CDR2 reads SVGIG (reference sequence). The CDR3 sequence is 10 residues long. It was with 60 Vbeta and 13 Jbeta primers that the PCR ran. Methods used by the authors: The count from a later analysis was about 80 million unique TCR beta chains, 9 million to 12 million of them shared. Here immunoSEQ multiplex PCR was the method, and the copy in TCRdb shows in-frame clones only, minus some. Clone size and V and J calls were adopted from that table, with D and trimming inferred from the DNA. The sample lists approximately 250,000 clones; around 80% were seen once.

The TCR was taken from a boy under 18 in good health and CMV-seronegative. Sequences were obtained from PBMCs. V is TRBV30 and J is TRBJ1-2; D unresolved. Here the CDR3 reads CAWMREGYTF. The CDR3 nucleotides are TGTGCCTGGATGCGGGAAGGCTACACCTTC.